Given below is one T cell receptor (beta chain) in context. This sample is part of a study of cytomegalovirus exposure and HLA in healthy donors. Study in general: The Caucasian-associated ancestry cluster contained 65% to 85% of the 300 to 400 genotyped donors.

The PCR contained 60 Vbeta and 13 Jbeta primers. Generated by immunoSEQ multiplex PCR, the TCRdb table keeps only in-frame clones and is missing some. The sample has approximately 120,000 clones, and its top ten clones hold about 2.2%. The CDR3 is 17 residues long. J was trimmed by 0 bases and V by 4 bases; bases with no gene match: 7. Germline V gives CDR1 SGHNT, CDR2 YENEEA. J is TRBJ2-1 and V is TRBV11-3, with 9 positions matching TRBD2. The sequence was obtained from a man in his forties in good health and CMV-seronegative. What was sequenced was PBMCs. The CDR3 nucleotides read TGTGCCAGCAGCTCCCGGGGTAGCGGGAGCTCCTACAATGAGCAGTTCTTC. Translating it yields CASSSRGSGSSYNEQFF.